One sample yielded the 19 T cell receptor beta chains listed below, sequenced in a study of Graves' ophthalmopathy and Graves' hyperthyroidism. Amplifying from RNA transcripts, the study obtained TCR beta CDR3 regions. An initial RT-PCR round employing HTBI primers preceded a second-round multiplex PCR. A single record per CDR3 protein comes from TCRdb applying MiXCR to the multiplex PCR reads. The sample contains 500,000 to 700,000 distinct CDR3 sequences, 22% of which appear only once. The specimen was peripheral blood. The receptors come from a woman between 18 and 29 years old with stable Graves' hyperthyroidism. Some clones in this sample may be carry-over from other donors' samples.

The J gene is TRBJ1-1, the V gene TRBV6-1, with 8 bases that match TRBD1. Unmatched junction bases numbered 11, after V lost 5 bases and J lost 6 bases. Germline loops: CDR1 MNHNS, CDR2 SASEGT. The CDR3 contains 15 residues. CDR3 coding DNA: TGTGCCAGCAGTATTGAAGGACAGGGTGGGGCTGAAGCTTTCTTT. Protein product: CASSIEGQGGAEAFF.

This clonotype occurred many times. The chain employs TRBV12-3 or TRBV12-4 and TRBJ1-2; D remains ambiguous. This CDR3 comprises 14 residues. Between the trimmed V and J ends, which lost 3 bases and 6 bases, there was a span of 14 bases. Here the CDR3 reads CASSLSLASDGYTF. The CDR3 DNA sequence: TGTGCCAGCAGTTTGAGTTTGGCGAGCGATGGCTACACCTTC.

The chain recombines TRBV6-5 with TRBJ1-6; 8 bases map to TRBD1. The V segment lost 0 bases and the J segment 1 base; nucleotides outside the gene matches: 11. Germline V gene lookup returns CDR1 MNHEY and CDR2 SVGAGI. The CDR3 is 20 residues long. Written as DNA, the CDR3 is TGTGCCAGCAGTTACTCGACAGTCCCCAGGGGGCGTTCCTATAATTCACCCCTCCACTTT. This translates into CASSYSTVPRGRSYNSPLHF.

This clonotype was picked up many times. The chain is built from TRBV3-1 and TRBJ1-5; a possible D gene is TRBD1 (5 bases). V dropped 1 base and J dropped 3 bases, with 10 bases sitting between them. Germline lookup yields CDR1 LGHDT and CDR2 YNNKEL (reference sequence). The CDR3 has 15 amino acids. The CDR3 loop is CASSQAEGFNQPQHF. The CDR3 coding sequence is TGTGCCAGCAGCCAAGCAGAGGGGTTCAATCAGCCCCAGCATTTT.

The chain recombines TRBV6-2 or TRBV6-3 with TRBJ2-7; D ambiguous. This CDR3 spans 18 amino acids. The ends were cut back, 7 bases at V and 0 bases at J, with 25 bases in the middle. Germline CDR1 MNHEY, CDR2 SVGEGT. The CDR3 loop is CASTPGPPSTPYSYEQYF. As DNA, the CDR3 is TGTGCCAGCACTCCCGGGCCACCCAGTACCCCCTACTCCTACGAGCAGTACTTC.

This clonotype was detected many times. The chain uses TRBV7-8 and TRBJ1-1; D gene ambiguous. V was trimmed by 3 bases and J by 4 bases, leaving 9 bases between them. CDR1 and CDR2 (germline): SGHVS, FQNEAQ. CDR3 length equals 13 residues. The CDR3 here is CASSFPGSTEAFF. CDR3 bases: TGTGCCAGCAGCTTCCCCGGGAGCACTGAAGCTTTCTTT.

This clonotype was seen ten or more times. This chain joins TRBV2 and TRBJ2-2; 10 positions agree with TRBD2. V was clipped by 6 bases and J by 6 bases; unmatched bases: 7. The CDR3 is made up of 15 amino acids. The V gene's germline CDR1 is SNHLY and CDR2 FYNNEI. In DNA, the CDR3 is TGTGCCAGCAGGAAGCGGGAGGGCCACGCCGGGGAGCTGTTTTTT. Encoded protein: CASRKREGHAGELFF.

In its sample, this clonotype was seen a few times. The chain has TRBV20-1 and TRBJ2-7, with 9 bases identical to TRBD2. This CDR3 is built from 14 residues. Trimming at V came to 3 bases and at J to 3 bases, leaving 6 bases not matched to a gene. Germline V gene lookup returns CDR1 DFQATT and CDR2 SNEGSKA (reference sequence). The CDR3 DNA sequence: TGCAGTGCTAGTTCCGGGACTAGCATCTACGAGCAGTACTTC. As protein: CSASSGTSIYEQYF.

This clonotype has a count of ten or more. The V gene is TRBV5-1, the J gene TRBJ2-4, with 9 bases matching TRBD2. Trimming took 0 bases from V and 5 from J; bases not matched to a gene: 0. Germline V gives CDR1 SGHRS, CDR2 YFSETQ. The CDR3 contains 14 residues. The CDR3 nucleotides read TGCGCCAGCAGCTTGGTAGCGGGAGAAAACATTCAGTACTTC. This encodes CASSLVAGENIQYF.

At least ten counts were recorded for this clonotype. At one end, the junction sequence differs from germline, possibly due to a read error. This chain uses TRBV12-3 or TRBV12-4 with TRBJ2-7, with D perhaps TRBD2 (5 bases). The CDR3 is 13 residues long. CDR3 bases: TGTACCAGCAGTCTTAATTTTGGAGGCGAGCAGTACTTC. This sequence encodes CTSSLNFGGEQYF.

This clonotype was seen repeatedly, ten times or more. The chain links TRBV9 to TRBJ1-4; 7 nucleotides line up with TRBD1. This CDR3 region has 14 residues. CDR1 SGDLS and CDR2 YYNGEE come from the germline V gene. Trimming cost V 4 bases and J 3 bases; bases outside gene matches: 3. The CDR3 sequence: CASSLGTANEKLFF. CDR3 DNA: TGTGCCAGCAGCTTAGGGACAGCTAATGAAAAACTGTTTTTT.

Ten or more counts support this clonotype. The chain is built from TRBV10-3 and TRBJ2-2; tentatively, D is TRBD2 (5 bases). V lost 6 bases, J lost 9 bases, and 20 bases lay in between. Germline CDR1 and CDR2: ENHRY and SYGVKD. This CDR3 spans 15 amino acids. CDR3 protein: CAISQADGPSWELFF. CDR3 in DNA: TGTGCCATCAGCCAAGCGGACGGACCTAGTTGGGAGCTGTTTTTT.

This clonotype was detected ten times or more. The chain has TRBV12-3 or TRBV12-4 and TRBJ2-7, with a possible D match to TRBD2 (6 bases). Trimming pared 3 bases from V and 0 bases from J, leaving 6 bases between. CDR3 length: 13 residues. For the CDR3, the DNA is TGTGCCAGCAGTTTCGGGAGCTCCTACGAGCAGTACTTC. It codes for CASSFGSSYEQYF.

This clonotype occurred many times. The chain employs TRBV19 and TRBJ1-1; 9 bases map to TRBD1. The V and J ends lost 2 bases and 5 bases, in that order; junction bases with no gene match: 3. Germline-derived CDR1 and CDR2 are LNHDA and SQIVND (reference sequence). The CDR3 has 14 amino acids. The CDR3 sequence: CASSIIDRGTEAFF. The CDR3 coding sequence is TGTGCCAGTAGTATAATTGACAGGGGGACTGAAGCTTTCTTT.

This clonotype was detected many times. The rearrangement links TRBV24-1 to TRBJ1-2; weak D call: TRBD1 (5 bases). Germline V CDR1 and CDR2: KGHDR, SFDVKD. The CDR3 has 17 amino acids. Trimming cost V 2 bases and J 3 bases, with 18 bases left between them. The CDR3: CATSDSTSRGIYYGYTF. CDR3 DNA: TGTGCCACCAGTGATTCCACATCGAGGGGAATTTACTATGGCTACACCTTC.

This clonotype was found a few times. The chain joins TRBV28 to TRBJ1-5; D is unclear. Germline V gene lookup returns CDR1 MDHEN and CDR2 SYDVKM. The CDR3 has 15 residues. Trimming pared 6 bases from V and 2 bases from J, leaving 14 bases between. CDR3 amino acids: CASSRVGSGNQPQHF. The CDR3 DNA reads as TGTGCCAGCAGCCGCGTCGGGTCCGGCAATCAGCCCCAGCATTTT.

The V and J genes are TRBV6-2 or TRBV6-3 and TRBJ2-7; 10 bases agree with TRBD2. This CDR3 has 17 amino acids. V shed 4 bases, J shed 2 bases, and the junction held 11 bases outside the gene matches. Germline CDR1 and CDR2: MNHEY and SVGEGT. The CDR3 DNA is TGTGCCAGCAGTTCCGGACTAGCGGAGGCACTTACCTACGAGCAGTACTTC. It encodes CASSSGLAEALTYEQYF.

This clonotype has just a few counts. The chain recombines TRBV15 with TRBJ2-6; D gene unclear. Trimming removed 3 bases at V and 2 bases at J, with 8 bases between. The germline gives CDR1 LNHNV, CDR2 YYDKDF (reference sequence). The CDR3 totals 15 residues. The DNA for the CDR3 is TGTGCCACCAGCAGGGACGACACTGGGGCCAACGTCCTGACTTTC. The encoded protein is CATSRDDTGANVLTF.

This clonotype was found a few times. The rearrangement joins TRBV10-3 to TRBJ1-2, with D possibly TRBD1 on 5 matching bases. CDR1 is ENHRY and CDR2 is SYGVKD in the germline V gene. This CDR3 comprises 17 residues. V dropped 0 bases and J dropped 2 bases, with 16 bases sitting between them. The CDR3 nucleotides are TGTGCCATCAGTGAGTCGGTGGCAGGGAGCTTCAACTATGGCTACACCTTC. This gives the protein CAISESVAGSFNYGYTF.